This T cell receptor beta chain emerged from a study of blood T cell repertoires in COVID-19 (TCRdb year 2020). Background for the entire study: The collaborator samples originated in the United States, Italy and Spain and spanned the acute and convalescent phases of COVID-19. Sample metadata almost always included a de-identified subject ID, COVID-19 status, age in years and sex. Where HLA class I and class II types were available, the types were taken from metadata supplied by the sample provider, not from assay-based typing. The prospective study material was composed of cDNA or gDNA derived from T cells, B-cell-depleted T cells, or PBMCs. Samples were obtained from the ongoing ImmuneRACE study (first 160 participants) and from about 1,300 subjects provided by 6 global collaborators. The repertoires were made available in a free public database intended to serve as a resource for research on the immune response to SARS-CoV-2. The dataset comprised deeply sampled blood TCRbeta repertoires from subjects exposed to, actively infected with, or recovered from COVID-19.

The immunoSEQ Assay, a bias-controlled multiplex PCR, was used to amplify TCRbeta CDR3 regions from genomic DNA. The study's own analysis went as follows. Nucleated cell counts per sample were estimated from amplification of reference gene primers within the assay. To quantify the absolute abundance of each unique TCRbeta CDR3 rearrangement, sequence reads were collapsed and filtered. For each sample, productive Simpson clonality was calculated as the square root of Simpson's diversity index across productive rearrangements. In its TCRdb copy, this immuneACCESS table keeps in-frame sequences only and misses some clones. Where compared with another copy, unresolved V genes explain less than half of these, and the others have no known cause. For V, J and clone size, that table is used; D and trimming come from the DNA. For this sample there are about 230,000 clones; roughly 83% appear just once. 2.5% to 3% of the sample belongs to the ten largest clones.

Each collaborating institution followed its own protocols to collect whole blood in K2EDTA tubes. For TCRbeta analysis, collaborator samples were shipped as frozen whole blood, as isolated PBMCs, or as DNA extracted from either sample type. Broader findings and caveats from the paper: The amount of clinical and demographic metadata varied by source and participant and was provided uncurated.

Of note for this clone: Its antigen is still unknown. Base qualities were left out, and no much larger clone turns up one base away.

V is shortened by 1 base, J by 2 bases, and the region joining them spans 10 bases. The CDR3, cysteine through phenylalanine, is 15 amino acids long. Only the CDR3 portion is preserved as DNA: 45 bases, with reading frame beginning at the first base. As encoded in the germline V gene (reference sequence), CDR1 is LGHDT while CDR2 is YNNKEL. The material sequenced was peripheral blood. This receptor was identified in a woman in her 70s with active or convalescent COVID-19. The rearrangement joined TRBV3-1 (or the pseudogene TRBV3-2) to TRBJ2-3; TRBD2 might be the D gene, on 5 matching bases. The CDR3 loop reads CASSQGGFSTDTQYF. The nucleotides are TGTGCCAGCAGCCAAGGAGGGTTCTCCACAGATACGCAGTATTTT.